A single TCR beta chain is shown here with its context. Negative isolation was applied to CD8+ and CD4+ T cells, and FACS enrichment was applied to TEMRA cells. The data belong to a study of CD8 T cells in Susac syndrome. Random hexamers were used to reverse transcribe about 0.5 to 1 ug of RNA. With immunoSEQ multiplex PCR, TCR beta CDR3 was amplified across 54 Vbeta and 13 Jbeta. TCRdb analysed the immunoSEQ multiplex PCR reads with MiXCR anew, one entry per CDR3 protein. Among a few hundred thousand distinct CDR3 sequences listed, around 85% were seen once. This sequence originates from a human donor with multiple sclerosis. Sequencing was done on a sample of CD8+ T cells from PBMCs.

The CDR3 sequence is CASSKLAHSYNEQFF. DNA of the CDR3: TGTGCCAGCAGTAAACTAGCGCACTCCTACAATGAGCAGTTCTTC. The chain has TRBV28 and TRBJ2-1, with TRBD2 matching 7 bases. The ends lost 5 bases at V and 0 bases at J; junction bases unmatched: 4. The V gene's germline CDR1 is MDHEN and CDR2 SYDVKM. This CDR3 is 15 amino acids long.